Ten or more counts support the clone carrying this T cell receptor beta chain. The germline gene is not matched at one end of the junction; a read error may be the cause. The sample contains more than one DNA sequence encoding this CDR3. These data originate in a study of shared clonotypes between healthy human individuals. Here immunoSEQ multiplex PCR was the method, and the copy in TCRdb shows in-frame clones only, minus some. The sample includes about 1.1 million clones, 60% to 85% of them seen just once. The CDR3 runs 16 residues. Germline V gene data show CDR1 as MGHRA and CDR2 as YSYEKL. The sequence came from a man aged 18-30 years in good health. Some clones in this sample may be carry-over from other donors' samples. Sequenced input: memory CD4+ T cells from PBMCs. The subset is: CD45RA-negative fraction. The chain links TRBV4-1 to TRBJ2-2, with 7 nucleotides matching TRBD2. CDR3 loop: CASGQSGTRGPGELFF. The CDR3 DNA is TGCGCCAGCGGCCAGAGCGGGACCCGGGGCCCCGGGGAGCTGTTTTTT.